The present entry profiles one T cell receptor beta chain with its context. The antigen remains undetermined. This entry belongs to a study of T cells expressing NK-cell markers. On the study more broadly: The study drew TCR beta repertoires from sorted CD3+CD56+NKG2C+, CD3+CD56+NKG2C- and CD3+CD56-NKG2C+ T cells. General study points: These clonotypes additionally ranked first within the CD3+CD56-NKG2C+ fraction of a few donors. The contribution of dominant NKG2C+ clonotypes to CD8+ T cells in about 6 donors was roughly 1.0-7.5%.

In generating TCR beta cDNA, 5'RACE template switching with UMIs was used. From the 5' RACE reads, TCRdb lists one entry per CDR3 protein and no DNA. Here the sample table reports about 460,000 distinct CDR3 sequences. CDR1 and CDR2 from the germline V gene are SQVTM and ANQGSEA. The CDR3 is made up of 14 amino acids. Sequencing was carried out using blood T cells: a sorted CD56 or NKG2C T cell subset, CD4+ or CD8+ T cells, or bulk PBMC T cells (not recorded which). The receptor's source is a woman aged 45-59 years in good health. The chain links TRBV29-1 to TRBJ2-1; checking the TCRdb D call of TRBD1 is not possible without DNA. The CDR3 sequence: CSVDRTGVYNEQFF.